This TCR beta chain was identified during a study of CD8 T cells in ankylosing spondylitis. For TCR beta, libraries came from quantitative 5'-RACE with molecular barcodes. A single record per CDR3 protein comes from TCRdb applying MiXCR to the 5' RACE reads. The data contain some 250,000 distinct CDR3 sequences, around 25% of them singletons. Broader study findings: Clones that were linked to disease were CD8+ and were relatively rare in peripheral blood. Matched synovial fluid from ankylosing spondylitis patients was reported to be enriched for disease-linked clones.

Details on this clonotype: No antigen is known for it.

Trimming cost V 3 bases and J 5 bases, with 8 bases left between them. In germline, CDR1 is MNHNY, CDR2 SVGAGI (reference sequence). The CDR3 covers 12 residues. The receptor was isolated from a male donor with ankylosing spondylitis or in good health (not recorded which). Sequenced: blood, either unsorted or a sorted T cell fraction (not recorded which). The V call is TRBV6-6, the J call TRBJ2-7, with a tentative D call TRBD1 (6 bases). The CDR3 nucleotides read TGTGCCAGCAGTTATGGGGGCAACGAGCAGTACTTC. Its protein is CASSYGGNEQYF.